Sequencing of this T cell receptor beta chain was carried out in a study of blood T cell repertoires in COVID-19. Study summary: Whether acute or convalescent, the COVID-19 samples came from the United States, Italy and Spain. T cells, B-cell-depleted T cells, or PBMCs supplied cDNA or gDNA.

Researchers sorted participants into cohorts using their self-reported clinical history. What the recovered Cohort 3 donors had was two negative PCRs, clearance, or symptom resolution. TCRdb's table, derived via immunoSEQ multiplex PCR, lists solely in-frame clones and lacks some. The sample yields about 200,000 clones, about 90% seen once. The CDR3 is made up of 14 amino acids. Per germline, CDR1 PRHDT and CDR2 FYEKMQ (reference sequence). V lost 4 bases, J lost 4 bases, and 14 bases lay in between. The TCR originated in a man between 25 and 39 years old who had recovered from COVID-19. The material sequenced was PBMCs or T cells enriched from blood (not recorded which). The chain carries TRBV13 and TRBJ2-7, with D possibly TRBD1 on 5 matching bases. The CDR3: CASSYRRGTYEQYF. The CDR3, as DNA: TGTGCCAGCAGCTACAGGCGCGGTACTTACGAGCAGTACTTC.